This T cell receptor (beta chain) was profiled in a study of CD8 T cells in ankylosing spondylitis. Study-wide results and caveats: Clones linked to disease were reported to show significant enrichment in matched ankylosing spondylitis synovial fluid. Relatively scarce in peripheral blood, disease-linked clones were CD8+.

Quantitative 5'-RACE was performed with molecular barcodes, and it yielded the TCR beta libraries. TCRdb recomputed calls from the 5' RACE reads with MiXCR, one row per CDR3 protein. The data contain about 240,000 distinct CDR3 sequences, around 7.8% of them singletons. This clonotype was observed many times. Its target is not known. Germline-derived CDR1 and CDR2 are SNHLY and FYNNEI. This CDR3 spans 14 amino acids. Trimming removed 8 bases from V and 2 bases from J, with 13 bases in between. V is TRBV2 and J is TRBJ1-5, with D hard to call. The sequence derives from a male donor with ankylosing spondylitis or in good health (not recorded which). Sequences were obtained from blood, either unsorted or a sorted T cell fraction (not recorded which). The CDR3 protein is CASGRTVGNQPQHF. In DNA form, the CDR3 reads TGTGCCAGCGGGAGGACTGTGGGCAATCAGCCCCAGCATTTT.